This T cell receptor (beta chain) was found in a study of low-dose radiotherapy and immunotherapy resistance in tumors. Both TCRalpha and TCRbeta chains were reverse transcribed with V-gene-specific primers. Amplification, which lasted around 18 PCR cycles, used a constant-region primer and V-primer adapter to amplify TCRs. TCRdb processed the reads anew with MiXCR; each CDR3 protein has one entry. The sample carries around 90,000 distinct CDR3 sequences, approximately 17% recorded once. At least ten counts were recorded for this clonotype. Time point noted: before trial treatment. Unmatched junction bases numbered 6, after V lost 0 bases and J lost 5 bases. This CDR3 is built from 17 residues. Looked up from germline, CDR1 is MNHNY and CDR2 is SVGAGI (reference sequence).

The chain joins TRBV6-6 to TRBJ1-4; 10 nucleotides agree with TRBD1. The sequence was obtained from a male donor with prostate cancer. Source: PBMCs, taken before treatment. The CDR3 region is CASSYSMTGGSNEKLFF. The CDR3 region has the DNA TGTGCCAGCAGTTACTCGATGACAGGGGGCTCCAATGAAAAACTGTTTTTT.